Listed here are 2 T cell receptor beta chains from one sample, sequenced in a study of T-cell reconstitution after alpha-beta-depleted transplantation in children. TCRbeta library preparation incorporated unique molecular identifiers. TCRdb re-derived calls from the PCR reads in MiXCR, one entry per CDR3 protein. The repertoire has 330,000 or so distinct CDR3 sequences, over 9% of them found once; the top ten carry 2% to 2.5%. The sequenced sample was PBMCs from the stem cell graft donor, obtained from the stem cell graft. Every receptor here comes from a human donor who donated a stem cell graft to a child with acute lymphoblastic leukemia.

This clonotype has more than one count but fewer than ten. V gene TRBV5-1 combines with J gene TRBJ1-2; maybe TRBD1 (5 bases). The V end lost 3 bases, the J end lost 0 bases, and 9 bases lay between the germline ends. The germline gives CDR1 SGHRS, CDR2 YFSETQ. The CDR3 loop spans 14 amino acids. The CDR3 DNA follows: TGCGCCAGCAGCTCCGGGACGACTAACTATGGCTACACCTTC. This translates into CASSSGTTNYGYTF. The whole variable domain, remainder taken from reference TRBV5-1 and TRBJ1-2, is KAGVTQTPRYLIKTRGQQVTLSCSPISGHRSVSWYQQTPGQGLQFLFEYFSETQRNKGNFPGRFSGRQFSNSRSEMNVSTLELGDSALYLCASSSGTTNYGYTFGSGTRLTVV.

This clonotype was seen repeatedly, ten times or more. This chain uses TRBV7-2 with TRBJ1-2; D not certain. This CDR3 spans 13 amino acids. Germline CDR1 SGHTA, CDR2 FQGNSA. The V and J ends lost 11 bases and 0 bases respectively, with 13 bases between them. The CDR3: CAGAFQPNYGYTF. The CDR3 DNA reads TGTGCCGGCGCATTCCAGCCTAACTATGGCTACACCTTC.